A selection of T cell receptor beta chains follows, all from one sample in a study of regulatory T cells in long-lasting Graves disease. TCRdb reprocessed the multiplex PCR reads via MiXCR and lists one record per CDR3 protein. The table has 350,000 to 550,000 distinct CDR3 sequences, approximately 15% seen once. This same sample was also part of a study on T cells in Graves' hyperthyroidism and ophthalmopathy.

Sequencing was performed on peripheral blood mononuclear cells (PBMCs), taken at new diagnosis, from a patient treated with antithyroid drugs. The receptors shown here come from a woman in her thirties with Graves disease. The CDR3 runs from the conserved cysteine through the conserved F or W. The D gene is left open where the match is weak. Size is stated for part of the rows, as once, few or many counts, or as a class when the clone is expanded.

v_call	j_call	clone_size	d_call	cdr3_aa	cdr3_nt
TRBV5-1	TRBJ2-7	many	-	CASSNEPYEQYF	TGCGCCAGCAGCAACGAACCCTACGAGCAGTACTTC
TRBV6-1	TRBJ1-5	many	-	CASSTGRTGRNQPQHF	TGTGCCAGCAGTACGGGACGCACTGGGCGCAATCAGCCCCAGCATTTT
TRBV5-1	TRBJ2-5	-	TRBD2	CASSLWLAGEGMVETQYF	TGCGCCAGCAGCTTGTGGCTAGCGGGAGAGGGAATGGTTGAGACCCAGTACTTC
TRBV7-3	TRBJ2-2	many	-	CASSLRGANTGELFF	TGTGCCAGCAGCTTACGGGGGGCTAACACCGGGGAGCTGTTTTTT
TRBV11-2	TRBJ1-2	many	TRBD1	CASSSWTGAQRGYTF	TGTGCCAGCAGCTCATGGACAGGTGCCCAGCGGGGCTACACCTTC
TRBV3-1	TRBJ1-2	few	TRBD1	CASSHAYDRVNGYTF	TGTGCCAGCAGCCATGCCTATGACAGGGTAAATGGCTACACCTTC
TRBV24-1	TRBJ2-7	-	-	CATAPSGTPGGEQYF	TGTGCCACCGCCCCCTCCGGGACCCCTGGGGGCGAGCAGTACTTC
TRBV18	TRBJ2-7	many	TRBD2	CASSQGRGGTEQYF	TGTGCCAGCTCACAGGGGAGGGGAGGTACCGAGCAGTACTTC
TRBV12-3/TRBV12-4	TRBJ2-5	many	-	CASSVPLQETQYF	TGTGCCAGCAGCGTACCCCTGCAAGAGACCCAGTACTTC
TRBV14	TRBJ2-3	many	-	CASSHPRHTDTQYF	TGTGCCAGCAGCCATCCTCGCCACACAGATACGCAGTATTTT
TRBV2	TRBJ2-3	many	TRBD2	CASSLRGAGVGVATDTQYF	TGTGCCAGCAGTCTCCGCGGGGCGGGAGTCGGAGTGGCCACAGATACGCAGTATTTT
TRBV9	TRBJ2-7	few	-	CASSVGGLNTYEQYF	TGTGCCAGCAGCGTAGGAGGGCTTAACACTTACGAGCAGTACTTC
TRBV5-1	TRBJ1-2	many	-	CASSKDSPSNYGYTF	TGCGCCAGCAGCAAGGACAGCCCATCTAACTATGGCTACACCTTC
TRBV3-1	TRBJ2-2	many	-	CASSAGLRDTGELFF	TGTGCCAGCAGTGCTGGACTAAGAGACACCGGGGAGCTGTTTTTT
TRBV10-3	TRBJ1-5	few	-	CAISETGDQPQHF	TGTGCCATCAGTGAGACCGGGGATCAGCCCCAGCATTTT
TRBV7-8	TRBJ1-3	-	-	CASSSQPGNTIYF	TGTGCCAGCAGCTCACAACCCGGAAACACCATATATTTT
TRBV7-3	TRBJ1-1	many	-	CASSSTPGNTEAFF	TGTGCCAGCAGCTCGACACCTGGGAACACTGAAGCTTTCTTT